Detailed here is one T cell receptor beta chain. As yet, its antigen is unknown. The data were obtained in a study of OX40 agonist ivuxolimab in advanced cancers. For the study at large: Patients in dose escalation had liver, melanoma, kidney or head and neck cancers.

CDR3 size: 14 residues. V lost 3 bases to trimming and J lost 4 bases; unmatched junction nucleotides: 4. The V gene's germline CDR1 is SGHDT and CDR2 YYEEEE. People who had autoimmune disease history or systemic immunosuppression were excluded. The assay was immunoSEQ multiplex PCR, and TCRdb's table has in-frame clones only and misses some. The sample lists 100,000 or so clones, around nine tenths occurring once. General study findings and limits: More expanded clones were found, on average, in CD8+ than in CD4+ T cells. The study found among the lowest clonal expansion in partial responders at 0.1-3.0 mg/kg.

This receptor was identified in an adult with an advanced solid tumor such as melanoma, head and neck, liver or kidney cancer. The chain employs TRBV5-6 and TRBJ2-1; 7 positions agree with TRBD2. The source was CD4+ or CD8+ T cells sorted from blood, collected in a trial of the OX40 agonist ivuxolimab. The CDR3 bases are TGTGCCAGCAGCTCGGGACTACCTTACAATGAGCAGTTCTTC. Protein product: CASSSGLPYNEQFF.